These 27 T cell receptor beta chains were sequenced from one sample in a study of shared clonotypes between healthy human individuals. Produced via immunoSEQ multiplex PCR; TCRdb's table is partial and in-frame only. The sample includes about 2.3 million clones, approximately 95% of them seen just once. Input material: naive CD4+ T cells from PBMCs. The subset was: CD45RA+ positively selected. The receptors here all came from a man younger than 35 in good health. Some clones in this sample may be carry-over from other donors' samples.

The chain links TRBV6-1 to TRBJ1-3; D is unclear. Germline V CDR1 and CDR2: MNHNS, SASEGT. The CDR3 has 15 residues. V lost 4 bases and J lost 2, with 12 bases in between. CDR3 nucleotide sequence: TGTGCCAGCAGTGCCATACGATTTACTGGAAACACCATATATTTT. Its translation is CASSAIRFTGNTIYF.

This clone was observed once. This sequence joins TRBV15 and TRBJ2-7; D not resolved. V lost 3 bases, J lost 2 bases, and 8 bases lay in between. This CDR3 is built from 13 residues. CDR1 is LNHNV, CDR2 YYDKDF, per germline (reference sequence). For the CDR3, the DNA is TGTGCCACCAGCAGTGACACCGCCTACGAGCAGTACTTC. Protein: CATSSDTAYEQYF.

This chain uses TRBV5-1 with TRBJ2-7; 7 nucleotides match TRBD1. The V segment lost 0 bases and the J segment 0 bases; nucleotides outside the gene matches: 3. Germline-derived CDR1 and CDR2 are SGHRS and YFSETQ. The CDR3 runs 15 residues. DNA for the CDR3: TGCGCCAGCAGCTTGGGCAGGGGGAGCTCCTACGAGCAGTACTTC. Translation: CASSLGRGSSYEQYF.

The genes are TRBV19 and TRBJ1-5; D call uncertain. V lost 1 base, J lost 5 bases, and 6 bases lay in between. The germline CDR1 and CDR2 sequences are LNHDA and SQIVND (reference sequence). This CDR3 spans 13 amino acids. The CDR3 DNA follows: TGTGCCAGTAGTATAGTCGTCTATCAGCCCCAGCATTTT. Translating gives CASSIVVYQPQHF.

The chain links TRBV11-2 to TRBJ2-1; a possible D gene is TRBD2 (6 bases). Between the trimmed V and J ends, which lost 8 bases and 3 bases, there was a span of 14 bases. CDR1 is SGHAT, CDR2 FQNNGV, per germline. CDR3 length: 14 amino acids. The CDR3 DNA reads TGTGCCAGCCAGCCGGGACTTTACTACAATGAGCAGTTCTTC. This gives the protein CASQPGLYYNEQFF.

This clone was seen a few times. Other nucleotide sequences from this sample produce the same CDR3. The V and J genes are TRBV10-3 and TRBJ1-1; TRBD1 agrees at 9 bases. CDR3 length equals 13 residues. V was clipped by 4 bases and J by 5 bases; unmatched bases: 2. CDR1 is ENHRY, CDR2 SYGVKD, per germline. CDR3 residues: CAISGTGVTEAFF. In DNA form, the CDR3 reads TGTGCCATCAGTGGGACAGGGGTTACTGAAGCTTTCTTT.

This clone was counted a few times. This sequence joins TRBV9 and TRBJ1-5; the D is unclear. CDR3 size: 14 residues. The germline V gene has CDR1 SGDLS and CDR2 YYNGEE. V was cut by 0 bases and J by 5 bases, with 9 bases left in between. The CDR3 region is CASSVGDLHQPQHF. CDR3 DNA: TGTGCCAGCAGCGTAGGAGATTTGCATCAGCCCCAGCATTTT.

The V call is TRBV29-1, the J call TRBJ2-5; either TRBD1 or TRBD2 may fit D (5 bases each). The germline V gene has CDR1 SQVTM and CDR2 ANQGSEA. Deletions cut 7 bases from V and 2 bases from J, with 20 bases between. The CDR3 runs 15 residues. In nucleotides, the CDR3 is TGCAGCGCCCGCCGGGACGCCGGGAATCAAGAGACCCAGTACTTC. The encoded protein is CSARRDAGNQETQYF. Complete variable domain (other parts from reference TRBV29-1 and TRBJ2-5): SAVISQKPSRDICQRGTSLTIQCQVDSQVTMMFWYRQQPGQSLTLIATANQGSEATYESGFVIDKFPISRPNLTFSTLTVSNMSPEDSSIYLCSARRDAGNQETQYFGPGTRLLVL.

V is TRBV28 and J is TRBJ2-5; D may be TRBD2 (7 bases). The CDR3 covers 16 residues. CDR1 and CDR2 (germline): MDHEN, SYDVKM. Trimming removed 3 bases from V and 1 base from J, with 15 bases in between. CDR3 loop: CASSFSGEGTQETQYF. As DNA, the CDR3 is TGTGCCAGCAGTTTTTCAGGGGAGGGGACCCAAGAGACCCAGTACTTC.

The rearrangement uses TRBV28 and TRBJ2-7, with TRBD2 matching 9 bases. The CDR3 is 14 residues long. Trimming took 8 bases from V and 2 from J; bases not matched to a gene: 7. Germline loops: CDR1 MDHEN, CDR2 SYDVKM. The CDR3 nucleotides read TGTGCCAGCGAAGGAGCGGGAGGTCCCTACGAGCAGTACTTC. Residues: CASEGAGGPYEQYF. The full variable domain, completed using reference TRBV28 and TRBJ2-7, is DVKVTQSSRYLVKRTGEKVFLECVQDMDHENMFWYRQDPGLGLRLIYFSYDVKMKEKGDIPEGYSVSREKKERFSLILESASTNQTSMYLCASEGAGGPYEQYFGPGTRLTVT.

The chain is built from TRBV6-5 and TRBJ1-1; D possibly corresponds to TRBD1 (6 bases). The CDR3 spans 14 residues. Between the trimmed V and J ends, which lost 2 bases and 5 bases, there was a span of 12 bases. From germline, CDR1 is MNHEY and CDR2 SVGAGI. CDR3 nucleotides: TGTGCCAGCAGTTACATCGGGGGCAGAACTGAAGCTTTCTTT. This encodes CASSYIGGRTEAFF.

The CDR3 nucleotides read TGTGCGGGCGGCGGGAGCCCACTCTACGAGCAGTACTTC. Translated, it gives CAGGGSPLYEQYF. The chain recombines TRBV30 with TRBJ2-7; 7 nucleotides line up with TRBD2. The CDR3 has 13 amino acids. Per germline, CDR1 GTSNPN and CDR2 SVGIG (reference sequence).

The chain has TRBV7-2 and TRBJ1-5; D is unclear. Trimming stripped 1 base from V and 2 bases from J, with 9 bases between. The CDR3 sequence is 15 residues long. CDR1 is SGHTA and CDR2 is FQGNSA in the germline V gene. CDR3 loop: CASSLEGSGNQPQHF. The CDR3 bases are TGTGCCAGCAGCTTAGAGGGATCGGGCAATCAGCCCCAGCATTTT.

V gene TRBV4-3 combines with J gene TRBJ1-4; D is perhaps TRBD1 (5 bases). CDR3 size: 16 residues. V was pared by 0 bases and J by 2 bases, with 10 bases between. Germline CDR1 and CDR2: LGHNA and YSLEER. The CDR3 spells CASSQEGGYTNEKLFF. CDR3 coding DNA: TGCGCCAGCAGCCAAGAGGGGGGGTACACTAATGAAAAACTGTTTTTT.

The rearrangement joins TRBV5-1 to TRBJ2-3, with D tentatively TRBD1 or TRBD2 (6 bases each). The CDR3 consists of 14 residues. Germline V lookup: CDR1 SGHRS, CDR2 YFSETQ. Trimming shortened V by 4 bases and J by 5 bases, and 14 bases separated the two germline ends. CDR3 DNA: TGCGCCAGCAGCCTAAGGGGGAGGATAGATACGCAGTATTTT. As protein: CASSLRGRIDTQYF.

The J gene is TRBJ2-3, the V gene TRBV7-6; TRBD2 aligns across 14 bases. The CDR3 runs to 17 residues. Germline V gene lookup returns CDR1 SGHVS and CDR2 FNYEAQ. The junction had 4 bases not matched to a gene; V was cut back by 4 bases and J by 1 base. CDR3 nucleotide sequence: TGTGCCAGCAGCTCGGGACTAGCGGGAGTTGGCACAGATACGCAGTATTTT. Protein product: CASSSGLAGVGTDTQYF.

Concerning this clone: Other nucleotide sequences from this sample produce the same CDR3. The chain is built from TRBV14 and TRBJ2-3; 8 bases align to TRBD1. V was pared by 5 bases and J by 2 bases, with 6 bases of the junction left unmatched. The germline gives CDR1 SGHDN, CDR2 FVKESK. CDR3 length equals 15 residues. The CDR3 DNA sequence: TGTGCCAGCAGCTTGCGACAGGGGCCCACAGATACGCAGTATTTT. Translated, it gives CASSLRQGPTDTQYF.

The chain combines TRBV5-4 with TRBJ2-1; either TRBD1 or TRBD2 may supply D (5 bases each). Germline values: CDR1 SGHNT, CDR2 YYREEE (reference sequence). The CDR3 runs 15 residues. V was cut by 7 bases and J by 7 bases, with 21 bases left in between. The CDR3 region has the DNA TGTGCCAGCGGCCCTTCTCGGGGCTTAGCAAATGAGCAGTTCTTC. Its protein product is CASGPSRGLANEQFF.

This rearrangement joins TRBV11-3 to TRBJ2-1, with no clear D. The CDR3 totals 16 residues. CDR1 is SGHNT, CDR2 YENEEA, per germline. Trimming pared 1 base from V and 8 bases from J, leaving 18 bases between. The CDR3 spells CASSLGEWASVHEQFF. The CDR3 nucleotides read TGTGCCAGCAGCTTAGGGGAATGGGCGTCGGTACATGAGCAGTTCTTC. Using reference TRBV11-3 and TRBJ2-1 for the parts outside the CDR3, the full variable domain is EAGVVQSPRYKIIEKKQPVAFWCNPISGHNTLYWYLQNLGQGPELLIRYENEEAVDDSQLPKDRFSAERLKGVDSTLKIQPAELGDSAVYLCASSLGEWASVHEQFFGPGTRLTVL.

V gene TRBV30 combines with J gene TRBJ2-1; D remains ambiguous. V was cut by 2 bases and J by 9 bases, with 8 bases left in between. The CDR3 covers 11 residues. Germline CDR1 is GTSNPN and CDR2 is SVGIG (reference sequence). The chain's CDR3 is CAWSPLSEQFF. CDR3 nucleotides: TGTGCCTGGAGTCCCTTGAGTGAGCAGTTCTTC. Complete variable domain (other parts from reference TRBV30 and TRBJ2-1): SQTIHQWPATLVQPVGSPLSLECTVEGTSNPNLYWYRQAAGRGLQLLFYSVGIGQISSEVPQNLSASRPQDRQFILSSKKLLLSDSGFYLCAWSPLSEQFFGPGTRLTVL.

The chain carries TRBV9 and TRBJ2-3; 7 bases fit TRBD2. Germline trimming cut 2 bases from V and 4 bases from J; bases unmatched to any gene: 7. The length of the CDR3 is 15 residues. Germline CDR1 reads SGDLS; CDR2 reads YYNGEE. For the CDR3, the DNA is TGTGCCAGCAGCGTCCTGTCAGCGGGGTCAGATACGCAGTATTTT. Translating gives CASSVLSAGSDTQYF.

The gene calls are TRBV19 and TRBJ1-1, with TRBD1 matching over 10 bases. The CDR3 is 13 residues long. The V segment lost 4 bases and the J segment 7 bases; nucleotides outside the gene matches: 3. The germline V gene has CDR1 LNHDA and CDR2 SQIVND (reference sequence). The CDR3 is CASSKDRGLEAFF. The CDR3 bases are TGTGCCAGTAGTAAAGACAGGGGGCTTGAAGCTTTCTTT.

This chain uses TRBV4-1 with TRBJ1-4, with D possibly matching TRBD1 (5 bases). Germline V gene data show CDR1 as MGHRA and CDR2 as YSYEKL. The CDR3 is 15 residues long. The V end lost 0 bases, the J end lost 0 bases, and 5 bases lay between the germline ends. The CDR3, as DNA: TGCGCCAGCAGCCAAGACAGGGCAACTAATGAAAAACTGTTTTTT. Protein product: CASSQDRATNEKLFF.

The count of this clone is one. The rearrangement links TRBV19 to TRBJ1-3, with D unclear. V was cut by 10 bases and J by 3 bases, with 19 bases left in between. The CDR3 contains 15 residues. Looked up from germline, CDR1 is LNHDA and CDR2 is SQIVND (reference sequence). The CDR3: CATQMGASIGNTIYF. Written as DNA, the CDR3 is TGTGCCACCCAGATGGGTGCGTCGATTGGAAACACCATATATTTT. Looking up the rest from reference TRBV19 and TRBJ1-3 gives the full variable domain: DGGITQSPKYLFRKEGQNVTLSCEQNLNHDAMYWYRQDPGQGLRLIYYSQIVNDFQKGDIAEGYSVSREKKESFPLTVTSAQKNPTAFYLCATQMGASIGNTIYFGEGSWLTVV.

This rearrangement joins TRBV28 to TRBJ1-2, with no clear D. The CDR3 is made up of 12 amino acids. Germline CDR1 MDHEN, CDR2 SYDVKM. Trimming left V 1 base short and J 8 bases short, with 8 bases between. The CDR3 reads CASSLSGLGYTF. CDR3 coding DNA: TGTGCCAGCAGTTTATCAGGCCTCGGCTACACCTTC.

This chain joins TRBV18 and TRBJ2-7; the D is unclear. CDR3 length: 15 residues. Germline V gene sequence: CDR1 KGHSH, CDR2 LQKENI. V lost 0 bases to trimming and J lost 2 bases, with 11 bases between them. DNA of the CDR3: TGTGCCAGCTCACCACCCAGCCTGGGGACCTACGAGCAGTACTTC. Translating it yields CASSPPSLGTYEQYF.

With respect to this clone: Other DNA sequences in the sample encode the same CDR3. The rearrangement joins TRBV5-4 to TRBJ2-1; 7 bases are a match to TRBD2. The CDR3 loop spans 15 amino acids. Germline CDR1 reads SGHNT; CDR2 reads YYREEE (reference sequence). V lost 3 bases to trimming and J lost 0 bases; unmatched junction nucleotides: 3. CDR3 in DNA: TGTGCCAGCAGCTCTAGCGGTAGCTCCTACAATGAGCAGTTCTTC. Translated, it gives CASSSSGSSYNEQFF.